A single sample is the source of the 9 T cell receptor beta chains below, sequenced in a study of siplizumab effects on memory and regulatory T cells. Sequencing used immunoSEQ multiplex PCR; TCRdb keeps in-frame clones, though not all of them. This sample has some 100,000 clones; about 91% occur once, and the top ten carry 0.65% to 0.9%. Source material: Tregs sorted from blood. The receptors derive from a human donor in good health.

The chain employs TRBV19 and TRBJ1-1; D gene unclear. Trimming left V 5 bases short and J 11 bases short, with 12 bases between. The V gene's germline CDR1 is LNHDA and CDR2 SQIVND (reference sequence). The CDR3 contains 11 residues. CDR3: CASSAGVSAFF. The CDR3 DNA reads as TGTGCCAGTAGTGCTGGAGTGAGTGCTTTCTTT. The variable domain in full, with the rest retrieved from reference TRBV19 and TRBJ1-1, is DGGITQSPKYLFRKEGQNVTLSCEQNLNHDAMYWYRQDPGQGLRLIYYSQIVNDFQKGDIAEGYSVSREKKESFPLTVTSAQKNPTAFYLCASSAGVSAFFGQGTRLTVV.

As DNA, the CDR3 is TGTGCCAGCAGTGGACCCCGCTCAGGGAACACTGAAGCTTTCTTT. This sequence encodes CASSGPRSGNTEAFF. This chain uses TRBV6-5 with TRBJ1-1; D is undetermined. The CDR3 spans 15 residues. Germline CDR1 is MNHEY and CDR2 is SVGAGI. V lost 5 bases and J lost 1, with 14 bases in between.

The chain carries TRBV6-6 and TRBJ2-7, with D maybe TRBD1 (6 bases). Germline V lookup: CDR1 MNHNY, CDR2 SVGAGI (reference sequence). V lost 0 bases, J lost 0 bases, and 9 bases lay in between. This CDR3 region has 15 residues. The CDR3 reads CASSYSDSSSYEQYF. CDR3 nucleotides: TGTGCCAGCAGTTACTCGGACAGCAGCTCCTACGAGCAGTACTTC.

This rearrangement joins TRBV6-5 to TRBJ1-2; no definite D call. Trimming removed 8 bases at V and 1 base at J, with 14 bases between. Germline lookup yields CDR1 MNHEY and CDR2 SVGAGI. This CDR3 spans 14 amino acids. The CDR3: CASLDAYLNYGYTF. CDR3 DNA sequence: TGTGCCAGCCTGGACGCGTACCTTAACTATGGCTACACCTTC.

The genes are TRBV2 and TRBJ1-5; 7 bases match TRBD1. CDR1 and CDR2 from the germline V gene are SNHLY and FYNNEI. The CDR3 loop spans 14 amino acids. V trimming: 7 bases; J trimming: 0 bases; junction bases outside the gene matches: 3. The CDR3 spells CASNGQVSNQPQHF. The CDR3 region has the DNA TGTGCCAGCAATGGACAGGTTAGCAATCAGCCCCAGCATTTT. The variable domain in full, completed from reference TRBV2 and TRBJ1-5, reads EPEVTQTPSHQVTQMGQEVILRCVPISNHLYFYWYRQILGQKVEFLVSFYNNEISEKSEIFDDQFSVERPDGSNFTLKIRSTKLEDSAMYFCASNGQVSNQPQHFGDGTRLSIL.

This clone showed up just once. The chain recombines TRBV7-2 with TRBJ1-1; no definite D call. V lost 1 base and J 1 base, leaving 10 bases between the germline ends. CDR3 size: 15 residues. Per germline, CDR1 SGHTA and CDR2 FQGNSA. The CDR3 region has the DNA TGTGCCAGCAGCTTAGTAGGAACAGCGAACACTGAAGCTTTCTTT. The encoded protein is CASSLVGTANTEAFF.

The gene calls are TRBV30 and TRBJ2-1, with D possibly TRBD2 on 5 matching bases. CDR1 and CDR2 from the germline V gene are GTSNPN and SVGIG (reference sequence). V gave up 1 base and J gave up 6 bases, with 10 bases separating them. The CDR3 spans 13 residues. The CDR3 loop is CAWSGGFVNEQFF. The CDR3 nucleotides are TGTGCCTGGAGTGGAGGGTTTGTCAATGAGCAGTTCTTC.

This clone was detected a few times. The V gene is TRBV2, the J gene TRBJ1-6; D gene uncertain. The CDR3 consists of 15 residues. V was trimmed by 2 bases and J by 10 bases, leaving 15 bases between them. Germline values: CDR1 SNHLY, CDR2 FYNNEI. The CDR3 bases are TGTGCCAGCAGTGAAATGGGCGGCCTAGACTCACCCCTCCACTTT. This codes for CASSEMGGLDSPLHF.

The chain combines TRBV4-1 with TRBJ1-4; a possible D gene is TRBD1 (5 bases). The V end lost 0 bases, the J end lost 7 bases, and 12 bases lay between the germline ends. This CDR3 region has 15 residues. CDR1 and CDR2 from the germline V gene are MGHRA and YSYEKL. In DNA, the CDR3 is TGCGCCAGCAGCCAAGAGGGGACGGGGCGTGAAAAACTGTTTTTT. Encoded protein: CASSQEGTGREKLFF.